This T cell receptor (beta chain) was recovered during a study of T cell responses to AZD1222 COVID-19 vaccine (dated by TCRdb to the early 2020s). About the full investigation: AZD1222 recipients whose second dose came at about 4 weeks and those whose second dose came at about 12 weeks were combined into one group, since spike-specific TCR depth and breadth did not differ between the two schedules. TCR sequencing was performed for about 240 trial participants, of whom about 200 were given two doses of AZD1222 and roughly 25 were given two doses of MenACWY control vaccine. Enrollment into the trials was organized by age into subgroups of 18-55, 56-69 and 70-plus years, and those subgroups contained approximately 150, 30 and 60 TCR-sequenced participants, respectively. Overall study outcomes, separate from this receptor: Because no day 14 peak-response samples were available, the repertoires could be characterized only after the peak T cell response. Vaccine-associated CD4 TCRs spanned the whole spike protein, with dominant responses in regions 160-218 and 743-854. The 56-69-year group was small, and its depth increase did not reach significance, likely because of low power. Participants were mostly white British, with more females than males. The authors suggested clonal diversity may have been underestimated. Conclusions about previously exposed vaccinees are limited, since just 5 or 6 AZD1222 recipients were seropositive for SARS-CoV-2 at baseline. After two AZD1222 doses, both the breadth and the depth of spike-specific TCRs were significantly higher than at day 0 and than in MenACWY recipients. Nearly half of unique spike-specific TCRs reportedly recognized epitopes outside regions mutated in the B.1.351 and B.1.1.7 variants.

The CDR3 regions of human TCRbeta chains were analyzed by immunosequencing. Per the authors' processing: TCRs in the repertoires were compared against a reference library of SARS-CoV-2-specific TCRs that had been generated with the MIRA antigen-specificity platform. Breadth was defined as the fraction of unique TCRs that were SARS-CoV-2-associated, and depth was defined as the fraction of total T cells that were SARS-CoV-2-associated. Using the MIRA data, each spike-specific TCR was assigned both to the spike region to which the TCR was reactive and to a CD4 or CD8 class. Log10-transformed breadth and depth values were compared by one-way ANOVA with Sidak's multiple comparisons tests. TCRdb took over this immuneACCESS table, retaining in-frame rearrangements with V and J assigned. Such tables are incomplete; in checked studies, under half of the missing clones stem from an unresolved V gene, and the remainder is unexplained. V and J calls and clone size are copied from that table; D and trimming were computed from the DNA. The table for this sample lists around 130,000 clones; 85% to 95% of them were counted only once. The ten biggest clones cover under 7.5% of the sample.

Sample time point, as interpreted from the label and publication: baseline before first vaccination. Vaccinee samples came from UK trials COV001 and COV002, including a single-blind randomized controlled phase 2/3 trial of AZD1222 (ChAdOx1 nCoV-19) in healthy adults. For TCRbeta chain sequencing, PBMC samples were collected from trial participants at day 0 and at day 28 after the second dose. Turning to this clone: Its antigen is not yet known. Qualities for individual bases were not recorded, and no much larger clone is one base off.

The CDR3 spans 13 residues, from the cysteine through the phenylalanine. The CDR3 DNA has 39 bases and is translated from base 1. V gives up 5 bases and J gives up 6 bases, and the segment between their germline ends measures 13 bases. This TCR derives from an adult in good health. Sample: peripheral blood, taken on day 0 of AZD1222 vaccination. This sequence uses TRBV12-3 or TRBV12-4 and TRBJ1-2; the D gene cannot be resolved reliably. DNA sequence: TGTGCCAGCAGTCTGGACCCCTGGGATGGCTACACCTTC. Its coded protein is CASSLDPWDGYTF.